The 32 T cell receptor beta chains below come from one sample, sequenced in a study of blood T cell repertoires in COVID-19. Produced via immunoSEQ multiplex PCR; TCRdb's table is partial and in-frame only. This sample has under 200,000 clones; around 83% occur once, and the top ten carry 3% to 3.5%. Sequencing was carried out using PBMCs or T cells enriched from blood (not recorded which). These TCRs come from a woman between 25 and 40 years old who had been exposed to COVID-19.

The rearrangement uses TRBV5-4 and TRBJ1-6, with D uncertain. V gave up 0 bases and J gave up 13 bases, with 14 bases separating them. Germline assignment: CDR1 SGHNT and CDR2 YYREEE (reference sequence). The CDR3 runs to 14 residues. The CDR3 nucleotides read TGTGCCAGCAGCTTGGAGCCCCTCGGAGGTCCCCTCCACTTT. As protein: CASSLEPLGGPLHF.

The genes are TRBV4-3 and TRBJ1-2, with 9 positions matching TRBD1. Germline V CDR1 and CDR2: LGHNA, YSLEER. V lost 1 base and J lost 4; bases outside the gene matches: 4. The CDR3 is 15 residues long. CDR3 DNA: TGCGCCAGCAGCCAAGGCCGGGGACAGGGCTATGGCTACACCTTC. Translating gives CASSQGRGQGYGYTF.

The rearrangement joins TRBV29-1 to TRBJ2-7; TRBD1 is a possible D gene (7 bases). The CDR3 consists of 16 residues. Trimming left V 2 bases short and J 2 bases short, with 19 bases between. Germline loops: CDR1 SQVTM, CDR2 ANQGSEA. CDR3 DNA sequence: TGCAGCGTTGAATGGGGGGCAGGGGGAAGACCCTACGAGCAGTACTTC. Translating it yields CSVEWGAGGRPYEQYF.

This clone was detected only a few times. This chain uses TRBV27 with TRBJ1-2; no definite D call. The V and J ends lost 3 bases and 6 bases respectively, with 14 bases between them. The germline V gene encodes CDR1 MNHEY and CDR2 SMNVEV (reference sequence). The CDR3 has 14 residues. The DNA for the CDR3 is TGTGCCAGCAGTTTTAATGAGGGTCGGAATGGCTACACCTTC. Its translation: CASSFNEGRNGYTF.

This clone was seen a handful of times. The CDR3 coding sequence is TGTGCCAGCACCCTACGAACAGAGTCCTACGAGCAGTACTTC. It yields the protein CASTLRTESYEQYF. The rearrangement links TRBV5-5 to TRBJ2-7; D remains ambiguous. The CDR3 spans 14 residues. CDR1 is SGHKS and CDR2 is YYEKEE in the germline V gene (reference sequence). Deletions cut 6 bases from V and 1 base from J, with 14 bases between.

V gene TRBV7-2 combines with J gene TRBJ2-1, with 13 bases that match TRBD2. The CDR3 contains 15 residues. Germline V CDR1 and CDR2: SGHTA, FQGNSA. V lost 6 bases and J lost 4; bases outside the gene matches: 3. CDR3 in amino acids: CASSLGLAGYNEQFF. Written as DNA, the CDR3 is TGTGCCAGCAGTTTGGGACTAGCGGGGTACAATGAGCAGTTCTTC.

This chain links TRBV5-5 with TRBJ2-2; possible D gene TRBD1, 6 bases. This CDR3 region has 17 residues. Deletions cut 2 bases from V and 8 bases from J, with 22 bases between. Germline assignment: CDR1 SGHKS and CDR2 YYEKEE (reference sequence). CDR3: CASSFSQGTTRRGELFF. CDR3 nucleotide sequence: TGTGCCAGCAGCTTCTCACAGGGAACCACAAGGAGGGGGGAGCTGTTTTTT.

V is TRBV3-1 (or the pseudogene TRBV3-2) and J is TRBJ2-7; D is perhaps TRBD2 (6 bases). Germline CDR1 LGHDT, CDR2 YNNKEL (reference sequence). V was shortened by 6 bases and J by 0 bases, with 12 bases between the two germline ends. The CDR3 sequence is 14 residues long. CDR3 loop: CASRAREFSYEQYF. CDR3 nucleotide sequence: TGTGCCAGCAGGGCCCGGGAGTTCTCCTACGAGCAGTACTTC.

The J gene is TRBJ1-3, the V gene TRBV7-2, with unresolved D. This CDR3 has 16 amino acids. Per germline, CDR1 SGHTA and CDR2 FQGNSA. Trimming took 2 bases from V and 4 from J, leaving 15 bases between them. CDR3 amino acids: CASSLTLNRQGNTIYF. DNA of the CDR3: TGTGCCAGCAGCTTAACGCTCAACAGACAAGGAAACACCATATATTTT.

This chain connects TRBV9 to TRBJ1-2, with 7 positions matching TRBD1. This CDR3 contains 16 residues. Germline-derived CDR1 and CDR2 are SGDLS and YYNGEE. V lost 4 bases, J lost 0 bases, and 9 bases stayed unmatched. CDR3 sequence reads: CASSTDREVPNYGYTF. As DNA, the CDR3 is TGTGCCAGCAGCACCGACAGGGAGGTACCTAACTATGGCTACACCTTC. Looking up the rest from reference TRBV9 and TRBJ1-2 gives the full variable domain: DSGVTQTPKHLITATGQRVTLRCSPRSGDLSVYWYQQSLDQGLQFLIQYYNGEERAKGNILERFSAQQFPDLHSELNLSSLELGDSALYFCASSTDREVPNYGYTFGSGTRLTVV.

This clone was seen more than once but under ten times. This chain uses TRBV6-5 with TRBJ1-1, with D perhaps matching TRBD1 (5 bases). This CDR3 region has 14 residues. Trimming took 6 bases from V and 4 from J, leaving 15 bases between them. Germline V CDR1 and CDR2: MNHEY, SVGAGI. The CDR3 nucleotides are TGTGCCAGCAGCCACTCCCAGGGATTCACTGAAGCTTTCTTT. Translated, it gives CASSHSQGFTEAFF.

The chain has TRBV11-2 and TRBJ2-5; the D gene is possibly TRBD1 (6 bases). The CDR3 runs to 16 residues. From germline, CDR1 is SGHAT and CDR2 FQNNGV. The V end lost 0 bases, the J end lost 2 bases, and 13 bases lay between the germline ends. The CDR3 is CASSLEGPTGQETQYF. CDR3 DNA: TGTGCCAGCAGCTTAGAGGGACCCACAGGGCAAGAGACCCAGTACTTC.

V is TRBV6-2 or TRBV6-3 and J is TRBJ2-7; no reliable D call. V was clipped by 5 bases and J by 6 bases, with 5 bases between them. The CDR3 totals 10 residues. Germline loops: CDR1 MNHEY, CDR2 SVGEGT. CDR3 sequence reads: CASSGLEQYF. The CDR3 DNA sequence: TGTGCCAGCAGTGGGCTCGAGCAGTACTTC.

The chain uses TRBV2 and TRBJ2-1, with TRBD2 identical over 12 bases. Germline trimming cut 7 bases from V and 6 bases from J; bases unmatched to any gene: 10. CDR1 and CDR2 from the germline V gene are SNHLY and FYNNEI. The CDR3 is 16 residues long. The CDR3 region has the DNA TGTGCCAGCAAGTGGGTTCCTAGCGGGGGGGGCAATGAGCAGTTCTTC. Encoded protein: CASKWVPSGGGNEQFF.

The V and J genes are TRBV9 and TRBJ1-4, with D perhaps TRBD1 (6 bases). Trimming shortened V by 2 bases and J by 6 bases, and 17 bases separated the two germline ends. CDR3 length: 16 amino acids. Per germline, CDR1 SGDLS and CDR2 YYNGEE. The CDR3 DNA reads TGTGCCAGCAGCGTTACTCCAGGGGATGGCGATGAAAAACTGTTTTTT. Its protein is CASSVTPGDGDEKLFF.

The J gene is TRBJ2-7, the V gene TRBV19; 9 bases are shared with TRBD1. CDR1 LNHDA and CDR2 SQIVND come from the germline V gene (reference sequence). There are 14 residues in the CDR3. With V trimmed by 6 bases and J by 1 base, 4 bases remained unmatched. DNA for the CDR3: TGTGCCAGTAGATGGGACAGGGCGTCCTACGAGCAGTACTTC. It specifies CASRWDRASYEQYF. Supplemented by reference TRBV19 and TRBJ2-7, the full variable domain reads DGGITQSPKYLFRKEGQNVTLSCEQNLNHDAMYWYRQDPGQGLRLIYYSQIVNDFQKGDIAEGYSVSREKKESFPLTVTSAQKNPTAFYLCASRWDRASYEQYFGPGTRLTVT.

This chain connects TRBV11-3 to TRBJ1-4; 10 bases fit TRBD1. The V and J ends lost 2 bases and 1 base, in that order; junction bases with no gene match: 10. The germline CDR1 and CDR2 sequences are SGHNT and YENEEA. CDR3 length: 19 residues. In nucleotides, the CDR3 is TGTGCCAGCAGCTTACGGAAGCCGGGACAGGGGATAACTAATGAAAAACTGTTTTTT. Amino acid sequence: CASSLRKPGQGITNEKLFF.

This clone was counted between two and nine times. The rearrangement uses TRBV18 and TRBJ2-1; D not certain. The V and J ends lost 6 bases and 4 bases respectively, with 4 bases between them. In germline, CDR1 is KGHSH, CDR2 LQKENI. This CDR3 contains 11 residues. The CDR3 protein is CASSQYNEQFF. Here the CDR3 DNA reads TGTGCCAGCTCTCAGTACAATGAGCAGTTCTTC.

V usage is TRBV7-9 and J usage is TRBJ2-1, with 15 bases matching TRBD2. The length of the CDR3 is 19 residues. CDR1 SEHNR and CDR2 FQNEAQ come from the germline V gene (reference sequence). J gave up 0 bases and V 4 bases, and 7 bases lay outside the gene matches. The CDR3 reads CASSSPGTSGGYSYNEQFF. The CDR3 coding sequence is TGTGCCAGCAGCTCCCCCGGGACTAGCGGGGGGTACTCCTACAATGAGCAGTTCTTC. The variable domain in full, completed from reference TRBV7-9 and TRBJ2-1, reads DTGVSQNPRHKITKRGQNVTFRCDPISEHNRLYWYRQTLGQGPEFLTYFQNEAQLEKSRLLSDRFSAERPKGSFSTLEIQRTEQGDSAMYLCASSSPGTSGGYSYNEQFFGPGTRLTVL.

CDR3 in DNA: TGTGCCACCAGCAGGGTAAGGGGCGAGGCTGAAGCTTTCTTT. Residues: CATSRVRGEAEAFF. J is TRBJ1-1 and V is TRBV15; maybe TRBD1 (5 bases). This CDR3 is built from 14 residues. Germline V gene sequence: CDR1 LNHNV, CDR2 YYDKDF (reference sequence). The ends were cut back, 3 bases at V and 6 bases at J, with 14 bases in the middle. The full variable domain, with the rest looked up from reference TRBV15 and TRBJ1-1, is DAMVIQNPRYQVTQFGKPVTLSCSQTLNHNVMYWYQQKSSQAPKLLFHYYDKDFNNEADTPDNFQSRRPNTSFCFLDIRSPGLGDTAMYLCATSRVRGEAEAFFGQGTRLTVV.

This clone turned up a few times. The chain links TRBV9 to TRBJ1-2; 7 positions match TRBD1. Germline assignment: CDR1 SGDLS and CDR2 YYNGEE. V lost 1 base and J lost 2; bases outside the gene matches: 2. The CDR3 is 14 amino acids. CDR3 coding DNA: TGTGCCAGCAGCGTACAGACAGGGAACTATGGCTACACCTTC. Translation gives CASSVQTGNYGYTF.

The V gene is TRBV19, the J gene TRBJ2-7; 8 nucleotides agree with TRBD1. The V segment lost 3 bases and the J segment 3 bases; nucleotides outside the gene matches: 4. Germline lookup yields CDR1 LNHDA and CDR2 SQIVND (reference sequence). The CDR3 is made up of 14 amino acids. The CDR3 region has the DNA TGTGCCAGTAGTATGGACAGGGACCACTACGAGCAGTACTTC. As protein: CASSMDRDHYEQYF.

This sequence joins TRBV24-1 and TRBJ2-7, with 8 bases that match TRBD1. The germline V gene encodes CDR1 KGHDR and CDR2 SFDVKD. The CDR3 runs 20 residues. With V trimmed by 0 bases and J by 3 bases, 18 bases remained unmatched. As DNA, the CDR3 is TGTGCCACCAGTGATTTGCGGCCCCGAGCCACACGGGACAGGAGCTACGAGCAGTACTTC. Its protein product is CATSDLRPRATRDRSYEQYF.

The chain has TRBV10-1 and TRBJ2-1, with D tentatively TRBD1 (6 bases). There are 14 residues in the CDR3. Deletions cut 5 bases from V and 10 bases from J, with 18 bases between. CDR1 is WNHNN, CDR2 SYGVQD, per germline (reference sequence). The chain's CDR3 is CASSFSGQLEEQFF. The DNA for the CDR3 is TGCGCCAGCAGTTTCTCCGGACAGCTAGAGGAGCAGTTCTTC.

The chain has TRBV4-3 and TRBJ2-1; 9 nucleotides align to TRBD2. The CDR3 extends over 19 amino acids. Unmatched junction bases numbered 13, after V lost 1 base and J lost 3 bases. The germline V gene encodes CDR1 LGHNA and CDR2 YSLEER. The CDR3 DNA is TGCGCCAGCAGCCAAGGCGGGAGCGGGGGGCCCGATGTCTACAATGAGCAGTTCTTC. Translating gives CASSQGGSGGPDVYNEQFF.

The chain recombines TRBV4-1 with TRBJ1-4; 7 nucleotides align to TRBD1. The germline CDR1 and CDR2 sequences are MGHRA and YSYEKL. With 2 bases clipped from V and 4 bases from J, the junction kept 4 bases outside the gene matches. This CDR3 is 15 amino acids long. The CDR3: CASSQPRDSNEKLFF. In nucleotides, the CDR3 is TGCGCCAGCAGCCAACCCCGGGACAGTAATGAAAAACTGTTTTTT.

The chain employs TRBV2 and TRBJ1-1; D may be TRBD1 (6 bases). Trimming took 6 bases from V and 1 from J, leaving 9 bases between them. Germline V gives CDR1 SNHLY, CDR2 FYNNEI. The CDR3 covers 13 residues. This CDR3 is CASRGGGNTEAFF. In nucleotides, the CDR3 is TGTGCCAGCAGAGGGGGGGGGAACACTGAAGCTTTCTTT.

This clone has a handful of counts. The CDR3 region is CASSKGQGGYGYTF. The CDR3 DNA reads TGTGCCAGCAGCAAAGGACAGGGGGGGTATGGCTACACCTTC. The V call is TRBV7-6, the J call TRBJ1-2, with 10 nucleotides matching TRBD1. The CDR3 loop spans 14 amino acids. Trimming removed 5 bases from V and 5 bases from J; junction bases left unmatched: 5. Germline CDR1 and CDR2: SGHVS and FNYEAQ.

The chain recombines TRBV5-4 with TRBJ2-3; D is undetermined. Germline assignment: CDR1 SGHNT and CDR2 YYREEE (reference sequence). V lost 4 bases, J lost 0 bases, and 3 bases lay in between. The CDR3 is 12 residues long. For the CDR3, the DNA is TGTGCCAGCAGCCCAAGCACAGATACGCAGTATTTT. Protein: CASSPSTDTQYF. Full variable domain (outside the CDR3, taken from reference TRBV5-4 and TRBJ2-3): ETGVTQSPTHLIKTRGQQVTLRCSSQSGHNTVSWYQQALGQGPQFIFQYYREEENGRGNFPPRFSGLQFPNYSSELNVNALELDDSALYLCASSPSTDTQYFGPGTRLTVL.

The chain employs TRBV7-2 and TRBJ1-5; unclear D gene. Germline V gene sequence: CDR1 SGHTA, CDR2 FQGNSA. The V gene lost 1 base and the J gene lost 9 bases, with 13 bases spanning the gap. The CDR3 loop spans 14 amino acids. The DNA of the CDR3 is TGTGCCAGCAGCTTAGGGTGGTCTGATAGGCCCCAGCATTTT. Amino acids: CASSLGWSDRPQHF.

The rearrangement links TRBV9 to TRBJ2-1, with D possibly being TRBD2 (6 bases). CDR1 SGDLS and CDR2 YYNGEE come from the germline V gene. With 2 bases removed from V and 6 bases from J, the gap between germline ends came to 24 bases. This CDR3 has 18 amino acids. The CDR3 sequence: CASSVGSSGTIAANEQFF. CDR3 nucleotides: TGTGCCAGCAGCGTCGGCAGTTCCGGGACCATAGCGGCCAATGAGCAGTTCTTC.

The gene calls are TRBV27 and TRBJ2-3; a possible D gene is TRBD1 (6 bases). V was shortened by 5 bases and J by 0 bases, with 18 bases between the two germline ends. Germline CDR1 and CDR2: MNHEY and SMNVEV (reference sequence). This CDR3 has 17 residues. The CDR3 spells CASSPGQRGPSTDTQYF. The CDR3 DNA reads as TGTGCCAGCAGTCCGGGACAACGGGGACCTAGCACAGATACGCAGTATTTT.